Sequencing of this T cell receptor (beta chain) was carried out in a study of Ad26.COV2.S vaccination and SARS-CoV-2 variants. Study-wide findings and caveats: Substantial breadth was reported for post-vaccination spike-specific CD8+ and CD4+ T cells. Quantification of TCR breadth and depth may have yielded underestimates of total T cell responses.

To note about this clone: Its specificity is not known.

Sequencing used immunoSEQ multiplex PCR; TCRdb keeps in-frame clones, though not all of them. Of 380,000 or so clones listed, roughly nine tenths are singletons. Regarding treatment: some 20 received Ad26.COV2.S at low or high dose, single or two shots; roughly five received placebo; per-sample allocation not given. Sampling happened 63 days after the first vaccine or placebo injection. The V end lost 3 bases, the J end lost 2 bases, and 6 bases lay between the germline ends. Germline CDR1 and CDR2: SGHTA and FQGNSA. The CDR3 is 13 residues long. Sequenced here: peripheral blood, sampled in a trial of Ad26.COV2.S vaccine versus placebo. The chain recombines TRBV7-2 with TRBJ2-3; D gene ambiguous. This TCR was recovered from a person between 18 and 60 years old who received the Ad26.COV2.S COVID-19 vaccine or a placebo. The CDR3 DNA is TGTGCCAGCAGCTTTGACTTCACAGATACGCAGTATTTT. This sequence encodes CASSFDFTDTQYF. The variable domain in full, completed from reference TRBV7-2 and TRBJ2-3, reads GAGVSQSPSNKVTEKGKDVELRCDPISGHTALYWYRQSLGQGLEFLIYFQGNSAPDKSGLPSDRFSAERTGGSVSTLTIQRTQQEDSAVYLCASSFDFTDTQYFGPGTRLTVL.